One and the same sample provided the 2 T cell receptor beta chains below, sequenced in a study of regulatory T cells in long-lasting Graves disease. iRepertoire HTBI primers and Arm-PCR of CDR3 regions built TCR beta libraries. TCRdb re-called the multiplex PCR reads with MiXCR, one entry per CDR3 protein. The data contain a few hundred thousand distinct CDR3 sequences, about a sixth of them seen just once; the ten biggest clones take up around 23%. The time point: newly diagnosed GD, antithyroid drugs for less than 3 months. Following extraction of RNA from PBMCs, that RNA was used to make the TCR library. The same sample was also used in a study of T cells in Graves' hyperthyroidism and ophthalmopathy.

The starting material was peripheral blood mononuclear cells (PBMCs), obtained at new diagnosis, from a patient treated with antithyroid drugs. These receptors originate from a young woman with Graves disease.

This clonotype was seen many times. The chain has TRBV7-9 and TRBJ2-2; 8 nucleotides match TRBD1. CDR3 size: 18 residues. From germline, CDR1 is SEHNR and CDR2 FQNEAQ (reference sequence). The ends lost 4 bases at V and 6 bases at J; junction bases unmatched: 16. Here the CDR3 DNA reads TGTGCCAGCAGCTCGCCGGTCGGACAGGGACGTAGGTCCGGGGAGCTGTTTTTT. Its translation: CASSSPVGQGRRSGELFF.

This clonotype was observed many times. The V gene is TRBV9, the J gene TRBJ2-7; D is possibly TRBD2 (6 bases). The V gene lost 0 bases and the J gene lost 4 bases, with 11 bases spanning the gap. The CDR3 length is 14 residues. CDR1 SGDLS and CDR2 YYNGEE come from the germline V gene. The chain's CDR3 is CASSVGNSGYEQYF. As DNA, the CDR3 is TGTGCCAGCAGCGTAGGTAATAGCGGATACGAGCAGTACTTC.